These 10 T cell receptor beta chains were sequenced from one sample in a study of T cells after yellow fever vaccination. Each CDR3 protein is one row after TCRdb ran MiXCR on the 5' RACE reads. The sample holds about 550,000 distinct CDR3 sequences; under 25% are singletons and the top ten take 13% to 15%. The source was PBMCs, collected 15 days after the yellow fever booster vaccination. These receptors were collected from a man younger than 40 who received the YFV17D yellow fever vaccine.

The chain links TRBV4-3 to TRBJ2-7, with 8 bases aligning to TRBD1. This CDR3 region has 17 residues. After removal of 0 bases from V and 5 bases from J, the junction contained 12 bases not matched to a gene. In germline, CDR1 is LGHNA, CDR2 YSLEER. CDR3 amino acids: CASSQEGGARGLDEQYF. DNA for the CDR3: TGCGCCAGCAGCCAAGAAGGAGGCGCCAGGGGGCTCGACGAGCAGTACTTC.

The chain carries TRBV20-1 and TRBJ2-7, with D perhaps matching TRBD1 (7 bases). The germline CDR1 and CDR2 sequences are DFQATT and SNEGSKA (reference sequence). The CDR3 spans 13 residues. Trimming cost V 8 bases and J 4 bases, with 18 bases left between them. CDR3 residues: CSPGGQGRYEQYF. The CDR3 nucleotides read TGCAGTCCAGGGGGGCAGGGGAGGTACGAGCAGTACTTC.

This clonotype was detected only a few times. The rearrangement joins TRBV20-1 to TRBJ2-3; no clear D. This CDR3 is built from 11 residues. V lost 2 bases and J lost 6, with 6 bases in between. Germline CDR1 DFQATT, CDR2 SNEGSKA (reference sequence). In DNA form, the CDR3 reads TGCAGTGCTAGATTGGTGGATACGCAGTATTTT. Translated: CSARLVDTQYF.

The gene calls are TRBV20-1 and TRBJ2-1; TRBD1 matches 9 bases. Trimming cost V 6 bases and J 9 bases; bases outside gene matches: 6. This CDR3 is built from 12 residues. The germline V gene has CDR1 DFQATT and CDR2 SNEGSKA (reference sequence). DNA of the CDR3: TGCAGTGCGAAAACAGGGGGCAGTGAGCAGTTCTTC. Encoded protein: CSAKTGGSEQFF.

This clonotype was detected only once. V gene TRBV5-1 combines with J gene TRBJ1-1; 7 nucleotides line up with TRBD1. The CDR3 sequence is 15 residues long. Germline CDR1 is SGHRS and CDR2 is YFSETQ. The ends lost 4 bases at V and 7 bases at J; junction bases unmatched: 13. The CDR3, as DNA: TGCGCCAGCAGCCCGGTGGGGACAGTGGCGGGTGAAGCTTTCTTT. This encodes CASSPVGTVAGEAFF.

The rearrangement uses TRBV5-1 and TRBJ2-2; D ambiguous. V was shortened by 7 bases and J by 3 bases, with 10 bases between the two germline ends. Germline assignment: CDR1 SGHRS and CDR2 YFSETQ. This CDR3 region has 13 residues. The chain's CDR3 is CASGLGYTGELFF. The DNA for the CDR3 is TGCGCCAGCGGGCTGGGATACACCGGGGAGCTGTTTTTT. Full variable domain (remainder filled in from reference TRBV5-1 and TRBJ2-2): KAGVTQTPRYLIKTRGQQVTLSCSPISGHRSVSWYQQTPGQGLQFLFEYFSETQRNKGNFPGRFSGRQFSNSRSEMNVSTLELGDSALYLCASGLGYTGELFFGEGSRLTVL.

J is TRBJ2-2 and V is TRBV5-1, with D perhaps TRBD1 (5 bases). The CDR3 is 12 residues long. The germline gives CDR1 SGHRS, CDR2 YFSETQ. V lost 3 bases and J 7 bases, leaving 7 bases between the germline ends. CDR3 DNA sequence: TGCGCCAGCAGCTCCGGACACGGGGAGCTGTTTTTT. Translating it yields CASSSGHGELFF.

V usage is TRBV20-1 and J usage is TRBJ2-1, with TRBD1 as a possible D gene (5 bases). Germline CDR1 DFQATT, CDR2 SNEGSKA (reference sequence). CDR3 length: 12 residues. The V gene lost 2 bases and the J gene lost 10 bases, with 12 bases spanning the gap. CDR3 in amino acids: CSARRPAGEQFF. DNA for the CDR3: TGCAGTGCTAGACGGCCGGCAGGGGAGCAGTTCTTC.

This chain joins TRBV12-3 or TRBV12-4 and TRBJ2-6, with 7 bases fitting TRBD1. The CDR3 is 15 amino acids. Losses at the gene ends were 5 bases for V and 4 bases for J; bases not matched to a gene: 5. CDR3 coding DNA: TGTGCCAGCAGTGTCGAGGGGGCCGGGGCCAACGTCCTGACTTTC. Amino acid sequence: CASSVEGAGANVLTF.

This chain connects TRBV11-2 to TRBJ2-3, with D possibly matching TRBD1 (5 bases). V lost 2 bases to trimming and J lost 3 bases, with 12 bases between them. The CDR3 covers 15 residues. Germline values: CDR1 SGHAT, CDR2 FQNNGV. CDR3 DNA: TGTGCCAGCAGCTTACGCGGACACAGAACAGATACGCAGTATTTT. Protein sequence: CASSLRGHRTDTQYF.